The 24 T cell receptor beta chains below come from one sample, sequenced in a study of radiotherapy plus CTLA-4 blockade in lung cancer. Sequencing was performed with immunoSEQ multiplex PCR; in TCRdb, only in-frame clones are kept and a portion is missing. The sample records approximately 100,000 clones, 85% being singletons. Sequences were derived from peripheral blood, sampled from a patient treated with radiotherapy plus ipilimumab. These receptors were collected from a human donor with non-small cell lung cancer that progressed on radiotherapy plus ipilimumab. Some clones in this sample may be carry-over from other donors' samples.

This clone was found a few times. CDR3 sequence: CASSYRTYGYTF. The CDR3 DNA reads as TGTGCCAGCAGTTACAGGACCTATGGCTACACCTTC. This chain uses TRBV6-6 with TRBJ1-2; D not certain. Germline V gene data show CDR1 as MNHNY and CDR2 as SVGAGI (reference sequence). V dropped 2 bases and J dropped 4 bases, with 5 bases sitting between them. The CDR3 is 12 residues long.

The gene calls are TRBV7-3 and TRBJ1-6; D gene ambiguous. The ends were cut back, 2 bases at V and 13 bases at J, with 18 bases in the middle. The CDR3 runs to 15 residues. The germline V gene encodes CDR1 SGHTA and CDR2 FQGTGA. CDR3 residues: CASSLGQHSLEPLHF. The CDR3 coding sequence is TGTGCCAGCAGCTTAGGGCAGCACTCCCTAGAGCCCCTCCACTTT.

This clone was found once. CDR3 bases: TGTGCCAGCAGCTTTTGGCAGGCGCAAGAGACCCAGTACTTC. Translation gives CASSFWQAQETQYF. The V gene is TRBV5-6, the J gene TRBJ2-5; D gene ambiguous. In germline, CDR1 is SGHDT, CDR2 YYEEEE. CDR3 size: 14 residues. V lost 2 bases and J 2 bases, leaving 10 bases between the germline ends.

This clone is a singleton in its sample. V is TRBV2 and J is TRBJ1-5; D is possibly TRBD1 (5 bases). The germline CDR1 and CDR2 sequences are SNHLY and FYNNEI. The V gene lost 9 bases and the J gene lost 5 bases, with 17 bases spanning the gap. The CDR3 is 14 residues long. The CDR3 region has the DNA TGTGCCAGTCGGGACTCTGGGGCTGATCAGCCCCAGCATTTT. It encodes CASRDSGADQPQHF.

This chain connects TRBV7-8 to TRBJ1-2; D unresolved. The CDR3 extends over 17 amino acids. Germline CDR1 and CDR2: SGHVS and FQNEAQ. Trimming removed 3 bases at V and 8 bases at J, with 25 bases between. The chain's CDR3 is CASSFYGALSQSAGYTF. CDR3 DNA: TGTGCCAGCAGCTTTTACGGAGCCCTCTCCCAATCCGCCGGCTACACCTTC.

The chain combines TRBV5-1 with TRBJ2-5; no firm D call. With the DNA end fitting TRBJ2-7 better, the J assignment may be wrong. CDR1 and CDR2 from the germline V gene are SGHRS and YFSETQ. The CDR3 totals 17 residues. The DNA of the CDR3 is TGCGCCAGCAGCTTGGCCTTTCACTCGACCTTCTCCTACGAGCAGTACTTC. Its protein product is CASSLAFHSTFSYEQYF.

The genes are TRBV7-3 and TRBJ1-5; no reliable D call. Per the germline V gene, CDR1 is SGHTA and CDR2 is FQGTGA. CDR3 length: 13 amino acids. V was trimmed by 5 bases and J by 4 bases, leaving 9 bases between them. The CDR3 DNA is TGTGCCAGCAGCGATGGACCGAATCAGCCCCAGCATTTT. Translating gives CASSDGPNQPQHF.

The rearrangement joins TRBV1 to TRBJ1-2. TRBV1 is reported as a pseudogene. The CDR3 is made up of 15 amino acids. CDR3 loop: CTSSQDLGRVYGYTF. The DNA of the CDR3 is TGCACCAGCAGCCAAGATTTAGGAAGGGTCTATGGCTACACCTTC.

The rearrangement uses TRBV6-1 and TRBJ1-4, with D hard to call. This CDR3 is built from 14 residues. Trimming took off 2 bases at V and 8 bases at J, with 12 bases between the two ends. In germline, CDR1 is MNHNS, CDR2 SASEGT. CDR3 amino acids: CASSESGLSEKLFF. The DNA for the CDR3 is TGTGCCAGCAGTGAAAGCGGATTAAGCGAAAAACTGTTTTTT.

The J gene is TRBJ2-7, the V gene TRBV7-2; no definite D call. The CDR3 totals 14 residues. Trimming removed 0 bases at V and 2 bases at J, with 8 bases between. The germline V gene has CDR1 SGHTA and CDR2 FQGNSA. The DNA for the CDR3 is TGTGCCAGCAGCTTAGCGGGCAGACCCTACGAGCAGTACTTC. Protein: CASSLAGRPYEQYF. Drawing the rest from reference TRBV7-2 and TRBJ2-7, the complete variable domain is GAGVSQSPSNKVTEKGKDVELRCDPISGHTALYWYRQSLGQGLEFLIYFQGNSAPDKSGLPSDRFSAERTGGSVSTLTIQRTQQEDSAVYLCASSLAGRPYEQYFGPGTRLTVT.

CDR3 in amino acids: CASSAFRTSGADNEQFF. CDR3 nucleotide sequence: TGTGCCAGCAGCGCATTCCGAACTAGCGGGGCCGACAATGAGCAGTTCTTC. The chain combines TRBV11-1 with TRBJ2-1, with 10 bases aligning to TRBD2. The length of the CDR3 is 17 residues. In germline, CDR1 is SGHAT, CDR2 FQDESV (reference sequence). With 5 bases clipped from V and 5 bases from J, the junction kept 12 bases outside the gene matches.

A few counts support this clone. The V call is TRBV5-1, the J call TRBJ2-7, with D hard to call. Germline CDR1 SGHRS, CDR2 YFSETQ. The CDR3 consists of 14 residues. V was clipped by 5 bases and J by 5 bases, with 17 bases between them. This chain's CDR3 is CASSQAGPANEQYF. The CDR3 nucleotides read TGCGCCAGCAGTCAGGCAGGCCCGGCCAACGAGCAGTACTTC.

The CDR3 sequence: CASSLAGVGDTQYF. Here the CDR3 DNA reads TGTGCCAGCAGCTTAGCAGGGGTCGGAGATACGCAGTATTTT. This rearrangement joins TRBV7-9 to TRBJ2-3, with D tentatively TRBD1 (5 bases). CDR3 size: 14 residues. Per the germline V gene, CDR1 is SEHNR and CDR2 is FQNEAQ (reference sequence). V lost 0 bases, J lost 5 bases, and 9 bases lay in between. The complete variable domain, with remaining parts taken from reference TRBV7-9 and TRBJ2-3, reads DTGVSQNPRHKITKRGQNVTFRCDPISEHNRLYWYRQTLGQGPEFLTYFQNEAQLEKSRLLSDRFSAERPKGSFSTLEIQRTEQGDSAMYLCASSLAGVGDTQYFGPGTRLTVL.

The CDR3 coding sequence is TGTGCCAGCTCACCACCGACAGTATCTAACTATGGCTACACCTTC. Its translation is CASSPPTVSNYGYTF. J is TRBJ1-2 and V is TRBV18; possible D gene TRBD1, 5 bases. The CDR3 is 15 residues long. The V gene's germline CDR1 is KGHSH and CDR2 LQKENI. Trimming pared 0 bases from V and 0 bases from J, leaving 8 bases between.

The rearrangement joins TRBV9 to TRBJ1-2; D is ambiguous. The CDR3 spans 15 residues. V lost 4 bases, J lost 0 bases, and 13 bases lay in between. The germline V gene encodes CDR1 SGDLS and CDR2 YYNGEE. The CDR3 nucleotides are TGTGCCAGCAGCCCGTTCGACGCCGCTAACTATGGCTACACCTTC. It specifies CASSPFDAANYGYTF. Supplemented by reference TRBV9 and TRBJ1-2, the full variable domain reads DSGVTQTPKHLITATGQRVTLRCSPRSGDLSVYWYQQSLDQGLQFLIQYYNGEERAKGNILERFSAQQFPDLHSELNLSSLELGDSALYFCASSPFDAANYGYTFGSGTRLTVV.

The chain links TRBV29-1 to TRBJ2-5, with 7 bases lining up with TRBD2. The V and J ends lost 1 base and 6 bases, in that order; junction bases with no gene match: 5. Germline loops: CDR1 SQVTM, CDR2 ANQGSEA. The CDR3 runs to 13 residues. The CDR3 region is CSVEAGGTQTQYF. The CDR3 DNA sequence: TGCAGCGTTGAAGCGGGGGGTACTCAGACCCAGTACTTC.

This chain uses TRBV5-1 with TRBJ1-3; possibly TRBD1 for D (6 bases). This CDR3 is built from 16 residues. V lost 1 base to trimming and J lost 1 base, with 12 bases between them. Germline CDR1 SGHRS, CDR2 YFSETQ. CDR3 loop: CASSLRGATSGNTIYF. The CDR3 DNA is TGCGCCAGCAGCTTGCGGGGGGCCACGTCTGGAAACACCATATATTTT. The full variable domain, its missing parts supplied by reference TRBV5-1 and TRBJ1-3, is KAGVTQTPRYLIKTRGQQVTLSCSPISGHRSVSWYQQTPGQGLQFLFEYFSETQRNKGNFPGRFSGRQFSNSRSEMNVSTLELGDSALYLCASSLRGATSGNTIYFGEGSWLTVV.

The chain is built from TRBV28 and TRBJ1-2, with D unresolved. The CDR3 extends over 16 amino acids. Germline lookup yields CDR1 MDHEN and CDR2 SYDVKM. V shed 3 bases and J shed 0 bases, with 14 bases lying between them. CDR3 protein: CASSLWGTAANYGYTF. The CDR3 nucleotides read TGTGCCAGCAGTTTGTGGGGAACGGCGGCTAACTATGGCTACACCTTC.

The chain recombines TRBV11-2 with TRBJ1-6; weak D call: TRBD1 (5 bases). V lost 3 bases and J 7 bases, leaving 13 bases between the germline ends. The CDR3 covers 15 residues. CDR1 and CDR2 (germline): SGHAT, FQNNGV. CDR3 nucleotides: TGTGCCAGCAGCTTTATCAGGGCCTCCAATTCACCCCTCCACTTT. It translates to CASSFIRASNSPLHF.

This clone was detected only once. V is TRBV29-1 and J is TRBJ2-5; D is ambiguous. Germline V gene sequence: CDR1 SQVTM, CDR2 ANQGSEA. The CDR3 contains 12 residues. Trimming cost V 6 bases and J 1 base, with 9 bases left between them. CDR3 protein: CSVTRSQETQYF. The CDR3 nucleotides are TGCAGCGTCACTCGGTCCCAAGAGACCCAGTACTTC.

The chain couples TRBV7-6 to TRBJ1-1; D is undetermined. The germline gives CDR1 SGHVS, CDR2 FNYEAQ. This CDR3 comprises 13 residues. V was pared by 5 bases and J by 1 base, with 8 bases between. The CDR3 sequence is CASSGPANTEAFF. The CDR3 region has the DNA TGTGCCAGCAGCGGGCCCGCGAACACTGAAGCTTTCTTT.

The V and J genes are TRBV6-6 and TRBJ2-7; TRBD2 might be the D (5 bases). The V gene lost 0 bases and the J gene lost 4 bases, with 7 bases spanning the gap. In germline, CDR1 is MNHNY, CDR2 SVGAGI (reference sequence). The CDR3 runs to 13 residues. CDR3: CASSYSEGYEQYF. The DNA of the CDR3 is TGTGCCAGCAGTTACTCCGAGGGATACGAGCAGTACTTC.

This sequence joins TRBV5-4 and TRBJ1-1, with 7 positions matching TRBD1. The germline gives CDR1 SGHNT, CDR2 YYREEE (reference sequence). CDR3 size: 16 residues. V dropped 5 bases and J dropped 0; count of bases not matched to a gene: 10. Written as DNA, the CDR3 is TGTGCCAGCAGTCCAGGGGGGCAGATCATGAACACTGAAGCTTTCTTT. Translating it yields CASSPGGQIMNTEAFF.

This chain joins TRBV6-5 and TRBJ1-2; maybe TRBD1 (6 bases). The CDR3 loop spans 14 amino acids. The germline CDR1 and CDR2 sequences are MNHEY and SVGAGI. The V gene lost 6 bases and the J gene lost 5 bases, with 16 bases spanning the gap. The CDR3 loop reads CASSSHRVGYGYTF. In DNA, the CDR3 is TGTGCCAGCAGCTCCCACAGGGTTGGGTATGGCTACACCTTC.